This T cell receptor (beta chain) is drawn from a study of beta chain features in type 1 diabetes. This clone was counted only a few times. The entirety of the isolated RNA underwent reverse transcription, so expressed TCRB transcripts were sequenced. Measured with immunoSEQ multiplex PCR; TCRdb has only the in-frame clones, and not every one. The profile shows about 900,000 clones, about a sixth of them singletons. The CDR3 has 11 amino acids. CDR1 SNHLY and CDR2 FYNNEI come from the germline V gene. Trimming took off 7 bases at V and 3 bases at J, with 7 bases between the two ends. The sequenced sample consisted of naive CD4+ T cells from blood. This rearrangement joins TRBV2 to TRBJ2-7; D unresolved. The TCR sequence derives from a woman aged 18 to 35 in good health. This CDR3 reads CASTFSYEQYF. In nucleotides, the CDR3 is TGTGCCAGCACGTTCAGCTACGAGCAGTACTTC.